The 13 T cell receptor beta chains reported below all come from one sample, sequenced in a study of blood T cells in healthy people across ages. The use of a sample-barcoded 5' primer and a J-beta primer mix characterized a second PCR of about 7 to 12 cycles. Via MiXCR, TCRdb re-called the 5' RACE reads, giving one row per CDR3 protein. The data contain about 1.6 million distinct CDR3 sequences, roughly 30% of them singletons. Input material: blood. The receptor set was obtained from a woman aged 25 to 45 in good health.

A few counts support this clonotype. V gene TRBV18 combines with J gene TRBJ2-1, with 7 bases aligning to TRBD2. The germline CDR1 and CDR2 sequences are KGHSH and LQKENI. This CDR3 has 15 amino acids. Losses at the gene ends were 3 bases for V and 6 bases for J; bases not matched to a gene: 8. The CDR3: CASSPMAGVPNEQFF. In DNA, the CDR3 is TGTGCCAGCTCACCTATGGCGGGAGTCCCCAATGAGCAGTTCTTC.

The V and J genes are TRBV5-1 and TRBJ2-7, with TRBD2 as a possible D gene (5 bases). With 0 bases removed from V and 6 bases from J, the gap between germline ends came to 19 bases. The CDR3 loop spans 16 amino acids. Germline assignment: CDR1 SGHRS and CDR2 YFSETQ. The CDR3 region is CASSLAAGPVGGEQYF. The CDR3 DNA is TGCGCCAGCAGCTTGGCTGCGGGTCCTGTTGGTGGCGAGCAGTACTTC. The whole variable domain, filled in from reference TRBV5-1 and TRBJ2-7, reads KAGVTQTPRYLIKTRGQQVTLSCSPISGHRSVSWYQQTPGQGLQFLFEYFSETQRNKGNFPGRFSGRQFSNSRSEMNVSTLELGDSALYLCASSLAAGPVGGEQYFGPGTRLTVT.

This clonotype was recorded at least ten times. This sequence joins TRBV20-1 and TRBJ2-7; the D gene is possibly TRBD1 (6 bases). The CDR3 extends over 12 amino acids. Germline loops: CDR1 DFQATT, CDR2 SNEGSKA (reference sequence). V gave up 2 bases and J gave up 6 bases, with 11 bases separating them. The CDR3 DNA is TGCAGTGCTAGAAGACAGGCCTCCGAGCAGTACTTC. Encoded protein: CSARRQASEQYF.

In the case of this clonotype: This may come from a read error, since a much larger clone is one base off. The chain couples TRBV12-3 or TRBV12-4 to TRBJ2-7; no clear D. The CDR3 loop spans 15 amino acids. The V gene lost 3 bases and the J gene lost 5 bases, with 17 bases spanning the gap. CDR3 residues: CASSFRSQVLDEQYF. The CDR3 nucleotides read TGTGCCAGCAGTTTTAGATCTCAGGTTTTAGACGAGCAGTACTTC.

The chain has TRBV20-1 and TRBJ2-5; D is unclear. The CDR3 runs 15 residues. The V end lost 0 bases, the J end lost 2 bases, and 13 bases lay between the germline ends. Germline values: CDR1 DFQATT, CDR2 SNEGSKA (reference sequence). CDR3 in DNA: TGCAGTGCTAGAGATACCAGAAATGTTCAAGAGACCCAGTACTTC. Protein: CSARDTRNVQETQYF.

This clonotype was seen only a few times. This CDR3 reads CASSGHLAGGATRGNEQFF. The DNA for the CDR3 is TGTGCCAGCAGCGGTCATCTAGCGGGGGGGGCCACGAGGGGCAATGAGCAGTTCTTC. The chain carries TRBV3-1 and TRBJ2-1; 12 bases are a match to TRBD2. The germline gives CDR1 LGHDT, CDR2 YNNKEL (reference sequence). The CDR3 covers 19 residues. V lost 5 bases to trimming and J lost 6 bases; unmatched junction nucleotides: 17.

V is TRBV30 and J is TRBJ2-7, with TRBD1 matching over 7 bases. The germline CDR1 and CDR2 sequences are GTSNPN and SVGIG (reference sequence). This CDR3 is 14 amino acids long. V shed 2 bases, J shed 3 bases, and the junction held 7 bases outside the gene matches. The CDR3 spells CAWSPRQGRYEQYF. In DNA form, the CDR3 reads TGTGCCTGGAGTCCCCGACAGGGCCGCTACGAGCAGTACTTC.

The table lists this clonotype with many counts. The chain employs TRBV7-9 and TRBJ2-7, with 12 bases that match TRBD2. V dropped 1 base and J dropped 4; count of bases not matched to a gene: 5. The V gene's germline CDR1 is SEHNR and CDR2 FQNEAQ (reference sequence). The CDR3 is 16 amino acids. The CDR3 DNA is TGTGCCAGCAGCTTAGGACTAGCGGGAGTGTCGTACGAGCAGTACTTC. Translated, it gives CASSLGLAGVSYEQYF.

The J gene is TRBJ2-1, the V gene TRBV10-3; D is perhaps TRBD1 or TRBD2 (6 bases each). With 4 bases removed from V and 9 bases from J, the gap between germline ends came to 10 bases. Germline-derived CDR1 and CDR2 are ENHRY and SYGVKD. The CDR3 is made up of 12 amino acids. Here the CDR3 reads CAISGEGGEQFF. CDR3 sequence (DNA): TGTGCCATCAGTGGAGAGGGGGGTGAGCAGTTCTTC.

V and J are TRBV24-1 and TRBJ2-7; D is possibly TRBD1 or TRBD2 (5 bases each). The J call may be mistaken, given a closer DNA end match to TRBJ2-5. Germline V gene lookup returns CDR1 KGHDR and CDR2 SFDVKD. The CDR3 is 13 residues long. CDR3 amino acids: CATGGRGRETQYF. The CDR3 region has the DNA TGTGCCACCGGGGGACGGGGACGGGAGACCCAGTACTTC.

With regard to this clonotype: Just one base apart from a much larger clone, this may be a read error. The V and J genes are TRBV5-1 and TRBJ2-3; 9 bases are a match to TRBD1. Per germline, CDR1 SGHRS and CDR2 YFSETQ. The CDR3 loop spans 18 amino acids. The CDR3 loop is CASRSGQGPRPPTDTRYF. The CDR3 DNA sequence: TGCGCCAGCAGATCCGGACAGGGGCCTCGCCCCCCCACAGATACGCGGTATTTT.

The V and J genes are TRBV27 and TRBJ2-7; a possible D gene is TRBD1 (5 bases). The V end lost 5 bases, the J end lost 3 bases, and 14 bases lay between the germline ends. Per the germline V gene, CDR1 is MNHEY and CDR2 is SMNVEV (reference sequence). The CDR3 length is 14 residues. The CDR3 here is CASSIRGVGYEQYF. DNA of the CDR3: TGTGCCAGCAGTATTAGGGGTGTAGGCTACGAGCAGTACTTC.

This clonotype has just a few counts. The chain couples TRBV5-1 to TRBJ2-3, with TRBD2 as a possible D gene (6 bases). Trimming took 4 bases from V and 0 from J, leaving 15 bases between them. CDR3 length: 16 amino acids. Germline values: CDR1 SGHRS, CDR2 YFSETQ. This CDR3 reads CASSRLARSSTDTQYF. In nucleotides, the CDR3 is TGCGCCAGCAGCCGCCTAGCGAGATCTAGCACAGATACGCAGTATTTT.